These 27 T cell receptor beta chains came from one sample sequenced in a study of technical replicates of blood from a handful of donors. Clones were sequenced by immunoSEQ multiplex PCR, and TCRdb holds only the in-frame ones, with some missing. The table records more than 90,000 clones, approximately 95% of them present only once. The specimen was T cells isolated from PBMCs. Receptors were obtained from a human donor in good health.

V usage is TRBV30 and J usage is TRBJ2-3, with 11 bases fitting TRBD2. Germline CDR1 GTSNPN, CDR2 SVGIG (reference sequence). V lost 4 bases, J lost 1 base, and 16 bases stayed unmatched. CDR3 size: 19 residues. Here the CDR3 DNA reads TGTGCCTGGACCCTCCCACTAGCGGGAGCCCCAAGGGGCACAGATACGCAGTATTTT. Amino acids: CAWTLPLAGAPRGTDTQYF. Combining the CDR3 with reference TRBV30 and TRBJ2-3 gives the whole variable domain SQTIHQWPATLVQPVGSPLSLECTVEGTSNPNLYWYRQAAGRGLQLLFYSVGIGQISSEVPQNLSASRPQDRQFILSSKKLLLSDSGFYLCAWTLPLAGAPRGTDTQYFGPGTRLTVL.

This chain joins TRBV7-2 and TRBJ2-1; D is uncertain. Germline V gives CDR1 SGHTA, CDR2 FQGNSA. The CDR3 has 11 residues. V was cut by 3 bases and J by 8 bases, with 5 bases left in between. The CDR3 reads CASSLGDEQFF. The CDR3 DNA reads TGTGCCAGCAGCTTGGGCGATGAGCAGTTCTTC.

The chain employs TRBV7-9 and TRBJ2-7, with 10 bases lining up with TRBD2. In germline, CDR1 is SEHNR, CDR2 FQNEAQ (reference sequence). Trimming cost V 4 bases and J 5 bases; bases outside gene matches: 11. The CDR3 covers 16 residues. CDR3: CASSSQKREGRHEQYF. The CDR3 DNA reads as TGTGCCAGCAGCTCCCAAAAGCGGGAGGGCCGCCACGAGCAGTACTTC.

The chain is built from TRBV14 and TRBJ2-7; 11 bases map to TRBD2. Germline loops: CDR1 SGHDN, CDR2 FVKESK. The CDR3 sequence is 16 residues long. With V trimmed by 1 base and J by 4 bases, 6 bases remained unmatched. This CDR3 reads CASSQVPSGRQYEQYF. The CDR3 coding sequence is TGTGCCAGCAGCCAAGTCCCTAGCGGGAGGCAGTACGAGCAGTACTTC.

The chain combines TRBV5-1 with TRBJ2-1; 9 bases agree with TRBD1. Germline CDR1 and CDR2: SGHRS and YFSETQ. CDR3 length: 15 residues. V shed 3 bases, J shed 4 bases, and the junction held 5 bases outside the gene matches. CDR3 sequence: CASSWDRALYNEQFF. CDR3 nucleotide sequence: TGCGCCAGCAGCTGGGACAGGGCCCTTTACAATGAGCAGTTCTTC.

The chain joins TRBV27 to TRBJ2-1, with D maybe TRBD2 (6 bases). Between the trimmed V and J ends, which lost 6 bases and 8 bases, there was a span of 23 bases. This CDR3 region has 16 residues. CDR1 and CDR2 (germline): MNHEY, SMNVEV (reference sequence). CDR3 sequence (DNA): TGTGCCAGCAGCATCCTACGGGAGATCGTACTGGATGAGCAGTTCTTC. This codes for CASSILREIVLDEQFF.

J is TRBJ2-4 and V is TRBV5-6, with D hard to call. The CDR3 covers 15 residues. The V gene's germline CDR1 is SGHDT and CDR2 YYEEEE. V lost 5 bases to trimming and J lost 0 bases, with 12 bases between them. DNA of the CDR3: TGTGCCAGCAGTCAACCTGCGATAGCCAAAAACATTCAGTACTTC. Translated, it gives CASSQPAIAKNIQYF. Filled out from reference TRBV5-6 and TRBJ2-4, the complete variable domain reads DAGVTQSPTHLIKTRGQQVTLRCSPKSGHDTVSWYQQALGQGPQFIFQYYEEEERQRGNFPDRFSGHQFPNYSSELNVNALLLGDSALYLCASSQPAIAKNIQYFGAGTRLSVL.

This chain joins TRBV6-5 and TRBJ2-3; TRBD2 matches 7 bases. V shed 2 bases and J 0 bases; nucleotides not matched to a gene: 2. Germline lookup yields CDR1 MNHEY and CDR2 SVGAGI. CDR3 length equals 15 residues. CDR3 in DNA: TGTGCCAGCAGTTACCTAGCGGCTAGCACAGATACGCAGTATTTT. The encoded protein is CASSYLAASTDTQYF.

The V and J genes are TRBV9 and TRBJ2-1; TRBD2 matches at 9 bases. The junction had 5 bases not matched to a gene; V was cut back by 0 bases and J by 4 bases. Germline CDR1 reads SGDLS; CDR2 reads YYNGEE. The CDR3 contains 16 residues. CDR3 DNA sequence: TGTGCCAGCAGCGTAGGATCTAGCGGGAAATACAATGAGCAGTTCTTC. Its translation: CASSVGSSGKYNEQFF.

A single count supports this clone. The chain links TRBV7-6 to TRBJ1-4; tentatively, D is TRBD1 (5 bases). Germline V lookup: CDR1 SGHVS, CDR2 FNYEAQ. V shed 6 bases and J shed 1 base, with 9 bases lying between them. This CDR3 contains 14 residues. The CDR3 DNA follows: TGTGCCAGCAGTAAGACAGAAACTAATGAAAAACTGTTTTTT. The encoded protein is CASSKTETNEKLFF.

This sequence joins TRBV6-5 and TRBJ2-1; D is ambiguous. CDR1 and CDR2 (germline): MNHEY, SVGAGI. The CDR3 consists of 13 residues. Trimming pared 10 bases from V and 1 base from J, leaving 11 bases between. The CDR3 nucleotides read TGTGCCACCAACAGCCTGTCCTACAATGAGCAGTTCTTC. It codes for CATNSLSYNEQFF.

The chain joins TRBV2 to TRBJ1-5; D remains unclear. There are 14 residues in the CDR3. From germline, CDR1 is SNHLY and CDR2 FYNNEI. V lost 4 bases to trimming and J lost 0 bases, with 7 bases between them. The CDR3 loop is CASSGDSSNQPQHF. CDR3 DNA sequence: TGTGCCAGCAGTGGAGATTCTAGCAATCAGCCCCAGCATTTT.

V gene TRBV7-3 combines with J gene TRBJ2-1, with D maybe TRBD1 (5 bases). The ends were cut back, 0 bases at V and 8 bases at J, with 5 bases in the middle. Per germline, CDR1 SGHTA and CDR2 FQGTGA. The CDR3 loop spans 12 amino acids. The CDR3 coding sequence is TGTGCCAGCAGCTTAACAGGGGATGAGCAGTTCTTC. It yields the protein CASSLTGDEQFF.

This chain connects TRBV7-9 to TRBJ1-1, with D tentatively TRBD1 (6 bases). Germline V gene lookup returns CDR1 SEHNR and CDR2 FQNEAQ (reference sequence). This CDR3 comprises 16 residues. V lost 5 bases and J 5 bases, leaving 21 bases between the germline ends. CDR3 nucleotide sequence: TGTGCCAGCAGCCTAGACCTAGGGGGGGGCTTGACTGAAGCTTTCTTT. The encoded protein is CASSLDLGGGLTEAFF.

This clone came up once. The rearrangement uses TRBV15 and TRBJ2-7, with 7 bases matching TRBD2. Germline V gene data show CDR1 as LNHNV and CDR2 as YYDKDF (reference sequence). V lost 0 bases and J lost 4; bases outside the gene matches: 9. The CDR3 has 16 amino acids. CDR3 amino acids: CATSRDVGGRTYEQYF. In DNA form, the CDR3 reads TGTGCCACCAGCAGAGATGTGGGAGGGAGGACTTACGAGCAGTACTTC.

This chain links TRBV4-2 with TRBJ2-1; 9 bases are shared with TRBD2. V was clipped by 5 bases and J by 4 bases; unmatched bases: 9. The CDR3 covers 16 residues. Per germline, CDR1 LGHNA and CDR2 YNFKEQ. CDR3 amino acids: CASSAGGLAGYNEQFF. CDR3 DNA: TGTGCCAGCAGCGCTGGCGGCCTAGCGGGATACAATGAGCAGTTCTTC.

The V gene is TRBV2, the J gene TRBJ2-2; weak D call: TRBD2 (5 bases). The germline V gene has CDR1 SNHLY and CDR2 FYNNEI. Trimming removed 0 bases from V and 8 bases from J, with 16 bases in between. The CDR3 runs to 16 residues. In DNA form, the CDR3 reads TGTGCCAGCAGTGAAGCTAGCGACGTTTGGGCTGGGGAGCTGTTTTTT. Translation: CASSEASDVWAGELFF.

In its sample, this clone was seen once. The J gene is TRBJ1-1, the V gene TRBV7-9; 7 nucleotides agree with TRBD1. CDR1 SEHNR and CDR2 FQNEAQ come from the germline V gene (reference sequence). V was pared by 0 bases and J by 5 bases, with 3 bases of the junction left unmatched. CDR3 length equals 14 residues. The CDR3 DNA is TGTGCCAGCAGCTTAGCACAGGGGTGGACTGAAGCTTTCTTT. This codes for CASSLAQGWTEAFF.

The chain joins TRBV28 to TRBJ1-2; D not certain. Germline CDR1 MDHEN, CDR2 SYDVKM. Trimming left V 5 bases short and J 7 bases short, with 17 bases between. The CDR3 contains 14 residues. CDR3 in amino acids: CASSQPNIRGGYTF. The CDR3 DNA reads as TGTGCCAGCAGTCAACCTAACATTAGAGGTGGCTACACCTTC.

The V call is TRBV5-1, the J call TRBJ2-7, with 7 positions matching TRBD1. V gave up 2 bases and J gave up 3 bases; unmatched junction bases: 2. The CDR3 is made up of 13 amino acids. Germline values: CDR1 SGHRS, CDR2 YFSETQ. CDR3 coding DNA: TGCGCCAGCAGCTTACAGGGGCTCTACGAGCAGTACTTC. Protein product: CASSLQGLYEQYF.

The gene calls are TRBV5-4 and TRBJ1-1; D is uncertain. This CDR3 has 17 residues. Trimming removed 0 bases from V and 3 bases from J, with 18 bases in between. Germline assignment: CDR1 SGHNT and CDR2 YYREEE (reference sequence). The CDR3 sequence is CASSLARSASFDTEAFF. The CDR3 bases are TGTGCCAGCAGCTTGGCCCGCAGCGCCAGCTTTGACACTGAAGCTTTCTTT.

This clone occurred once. The CDR3 nucleotides read TGTGCCAGTAGTATATTAGAACCGTCCTCTGGAAACACCATATATTTT. The encoded protein is CASSILEPSSGNTIYF. The rearrangement joins TRBV19 to TRBJ1-3, with D hard to call. V lost 2 bases to trimming and J lost 0 bases, with 11 bases between them. The CDR3 length is 16 residues. The V gene's germline CDR1 is LNHDA and CDR2 SQIVND (reference sequence).

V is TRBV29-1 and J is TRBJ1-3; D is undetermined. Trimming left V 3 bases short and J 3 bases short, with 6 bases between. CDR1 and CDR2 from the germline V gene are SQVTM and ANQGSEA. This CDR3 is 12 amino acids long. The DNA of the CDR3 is TGCAGCGTTGAGATACTTGGAAACACCATATATTTT. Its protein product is CSVEILGNTIYF.

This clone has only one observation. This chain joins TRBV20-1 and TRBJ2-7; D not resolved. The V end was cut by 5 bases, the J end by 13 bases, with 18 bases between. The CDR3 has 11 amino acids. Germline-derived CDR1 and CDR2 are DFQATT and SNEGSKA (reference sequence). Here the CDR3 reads CSASLEPFFYF. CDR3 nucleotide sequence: TGCAGTGCTTCCCTTGAGCCGTTTTTCTACTTC.

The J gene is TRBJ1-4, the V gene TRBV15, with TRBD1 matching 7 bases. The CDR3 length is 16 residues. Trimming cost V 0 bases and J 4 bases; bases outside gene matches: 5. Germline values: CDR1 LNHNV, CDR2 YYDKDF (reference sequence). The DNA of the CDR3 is TGTGCCACCAGCAGAGATAGGGACAGCTATAATGAAAAACTGTTTTTT. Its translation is CATSRDRDSYNEKLFF.

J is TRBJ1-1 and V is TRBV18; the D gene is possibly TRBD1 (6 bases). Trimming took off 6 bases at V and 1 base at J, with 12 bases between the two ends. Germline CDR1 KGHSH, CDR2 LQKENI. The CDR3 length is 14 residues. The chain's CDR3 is CASSTQGRNTEAFF. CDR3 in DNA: TGTGCCAGCTCCACACAGGGCAGGAACACTGAAGCTTTCTTT.

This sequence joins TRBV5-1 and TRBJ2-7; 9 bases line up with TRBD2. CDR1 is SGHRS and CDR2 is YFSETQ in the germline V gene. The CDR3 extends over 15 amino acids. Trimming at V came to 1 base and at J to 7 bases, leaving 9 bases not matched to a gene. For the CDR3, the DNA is TGCGCCAGCAGCTTGCTGGCGGGAGGGCCGAGTGAGCAGTACTTC. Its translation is CASSLLAGGPSEQYF.